This paragraph reports one T cell receptor (beta chain). This clone is categorized as medium-sized (0.01 to 0.1%). Its antigen is not yet known. Per-base qualities were not stored, and no clone one base away is much larger. The V end gives up 1 base and the J end 0 bases, leaving 9 bases in the junction not matched to a gene. The CDR1 and CDR2 encoded by the germline V gene are MNHNS and SASEGT. The CDR3 starts with the cysteine, ends with the phenylalanine, and has 19 residues. Only CDR3 DNA is held: 57 bases, read in frame from base 1. Receptors were amplified or captured by the immunoSEQ multiplex PCR assay. The hsTCRB Kit was used according to the manufacturer's protocol to amplify rearranged TCR beta chain sequences. An Illumina MiSeq was used to sequence the TCRB libraries. Turning to the authors' computational methods: Demultiplexing, trimming and gene mapping were performed with the kit vendor's proprietary platform. TCRdb took this table from immuneACCESS and kept in-frame rearrangements with V and J called. Such tables lack part of the clones; where checked against another copy, unresolved V genes explain under half of the gap, and the rest is unexplained. The V and J calls and clone size were taken over from that table, and D and trimming were inferred from the DNA. The table for this sample lists 30,000 to 40,000 clones; around 80% of them were counted only once. Jointly, the top ten make up over 7.5% of the sample.

The time point label here, explained by the study, means: baseline, week 1 (first vaccination visit). According to the study, the label for this sample's treatment or condition signals: pre-vaccination baseline after standard-of-care therapy. Donors had newly diagnosed WHO grade 3 or 4 IDH1-mutant astrocytomas with loss of nuclear ATRX. The samples were drawn from NOA16, a multicentre, single-arm, open-label phase I trial in Germany that tested a mutant IDH1 peptide vaccine in humans for the first time. Blood drawn at visit V03 was used as the baseline sample for immunogenicity testing. Genomic DNA for TCRB sequencing was isolated from EDTA blood with the DNeasy Blood and Tissue Kit. The sample comes from a study of a mutant IDH1 vaccine in newly diagnosed glioma (dated by TCRdb to about 2021). Describing the broader study: Of the approximately 35 treated patients, about 62% were male and about 40% were female, and a mean age of 40.4 years was recorded. For exploratory analyses, 25 to 30 treated patients had longitudinal TCRB deep sequencing done wherever samples were available. Before enrollment, patients had received standard therapy of radiotherapy alone, temozolomide alone, or radiochemotherapy with temozolomide; most received the combination. Peripheral blood was collected at six visits: V03 (baseline), V05, V07, V10, V12 and V13.

The full study reports these points: No apparent relationship was observed between pseudoprogression and alterations in the top peripheral T cell clonotypes detected by TCRB sequencing. Availability determined which PBMC samples were chosen for TCRB deep sequencing. The authors stated that sample limitations prevented analyses of patient blood samples from being reproduced. Across multiple MHC alleles, vaccine-induced immune responses were seen in 90% to 95% of patients.

This clonotype was sampled from a man aged 40-50 years with glioma. Some clones in this sample may be carry-over from other donors' samples. The chain joins TRBV6-1 to TRBJ2-1, and 10 bases in between align with TRBD2. Source: PBMCs, taken from a glioma patient treated with radiotherapy, temozolomide or both. CDR3 sequence: CASSEGLSGGPSSYNEQFF. DNA sequence: TGTGCCAGCAGTGAAGGTCTTAGCGGGGGGCCGAGCTCCTACAATGAGCAGTTCTTC.